These T cell receptor beta chains were read from a single sample in a study of blood T cell repertoires in COVID-19. This table comes from immunoSEQ multiplex PCR, and its TCRdb copy is limited to in-frame clones, with some not included. The profile shows over 200,000 clones, 85% to 90% of them singletons. The sequencing input was PBMCs or T cells enriched from blood (not recorded which). The receptors derive from a man aged 18 to 30 who had recovered from COVID-19. The CDR3 runs from the conserved cysteine through the conserved F or W. Fields, in order: J gene, D gene, V gene, clone size, CDR3 DNA, CDR3 protein. D genes are given only for firm matches. Clone sizes are given selectively: once, few, many, or a class where the clone is expanded.

TRBJ2-7 TRBD1 TRBV27 NA TGTGCCAGCAGTTCGGAACCGACAGGGCTTACCTACGAGCAGTACTTC CASSSEPTGLTYEQYF
TRBJ1-2 NA TRBV5-1 NA TGCGCCAGCAGCTTGGGAGGGGAGGTGAGCTATGGCTACACCTTC CASSLGGEVSYGYTF
TRBJ1-2 NA TRBV27 NA TGTGCCAGCAGTCCCCCAGGGTGGAACTATGGCTACACCTTC CASSPPGWNYGYTF
TRBJ1-2 NA TRBV28 once TGTGCCAGCAGTTTATGGACAGGCGGACTCCATAGCTACACCTTC CASSLWTGGLHSYTF
TRBJ2-2 NA TRBV28 NA TGTGCCAGCAGTCAGGGACTGAACACCGGGGAGCTGTTTTTT CASSQGLNTGELFF
TRBJ2-7 NA TRBV6-5 NA TGTGCCAGCAGTTACTCGTATCTAGCAACCTACGAGCAGTACTTC CASSYSYLATYEQYF
TRBJ1-5 NA TRBV19 NA TGTGCCAGTAGTCTACACGGAGATTATAGCAATCAGCCCCAGCATTTT CASSLHGDYSNQPQHF
TRBJ1-2 TRBD1 TRBV25-1 NA TGTGCCAGCACCCCGACCCGGACAGGGAAGGGGGGGGACTATGGCTACACCTTC CASTPTRTGKGGDYGYTF
TRBJ1-2 TRBD1 TRBV4-1 NA TGCGCCAGCAGCCAAGATAGCACAGGGGGCCTCTATGGCTACACCTTC CASSQDSTGGLYGYTF
TRBJ2-6 TRBD2 TRBV12-5 NA TGTGCTAGTGGTTTCCTGGTGGGTAGCGGGAACTCTGGGGCCAACGTCCTGACTTTC CASGFLVGSGNSGANVLTF
TRBJ2-7 NA TRBV10-2 NA TGCGCCAGCAGTGAGCAGTCAGACAACGAGCAGTACTTC CASSEQSDNEQYF
TRBJ2-3 TRBD2 TRBV3-1/TRBV3-2 NA TGTGCCAGCAGCCCTAGCGGGAGAGGAGATACGCAGTATTTT CASSPSGRGDTQYF
TRBJ2-7 NA TRBV4-2 NA TGTGCCAGCAGCCAAAATAAATACTACGAGCAGTACTTC CASSQNKYYEQYF
TRBJ1-1 NA TRBV28 NA TGTGCCAGCAGGTCGGGAGGCACCTTGAACACTGAAGCTTTCTTT CASRSGGTLNTEAFF
TRBJ1-4 NA TRBV28 NA TGTGCCAGCAGTTATAGGAGGGTTGGGGAAAAACTGTTTTTT CASSYRRVGEKLFF
TRBJ2-1 NA TRBV7-9 NA TGTGCCAGCAGCGGGGGAGGAGGGGCGAAACCGTACAATGAGCAGTTCTTC CASSGGGGAKPYNEQFF
TRBJ2-6 TRBD1 TRBV11-3 NA TGTGCCAGCAGCTTCTCCGGGCAGGGGGCTTCTGGGGCCAACGTCCTGACTTTC CASSFSGQGASGANVLTF
TRBJ2-7 NA TRBV6-5 NA TGTGCCAGCAGCTTTGACCAAGGGGTATACGAGCAGTACTTC CASSFDQGVYEQYF
TRBJ2-1 NA TRBV3-1/TRBV3-2 NA TGTGCCAGCAGCCAGGGGAGCTCCTACAATGAGCAGTTCTTC CASSQGSSYNEQFF
TRBJ2-5 NA TRBV5-1 NA TGCGCCAGCAGCACGACAGCTCTCAAGGGGGAGACCCAGTACTTC CASSTTALKGETQYF
TRBJ2-7 NA TRBV24-1 NA TGTGCCACCAGTGACCCCAACAGTGCCCTCGGGCAGTACTTC CATSDPNSALGQYF
TRBJ2-7 TRBD2 TRBV3-1/TRBV3-2 NA TGTGCCAGCAGCCAAGCTACTAGCGGGGGGGTTTACGAGCAGTACTTC CASSQATSGGVYEQYF
TRBJ1-1 NA TRBV28 NA TGTGCCACCCAGATCCGGGGGGCGACTGAAGCTTTCTTT CATQIRGATEAFF
TRBJ1-3 TRBD1 TRBV7-2 NA TGTGCCAGCAGCGGGGCGGGACAGGTGACCGGAAACACCATATATTTT CASSGAGQVTGNTIYF
TRBJ2-3 TRBD1 TRBV6-5 NA TGTGCCAGCAGTTACTCGAAGGGGGCCCCCACAGATACGCAGTATTTT CASSYSKGAPTDTQYF
TRBJ2-7 TRBD1 TRBV30 few TGTGCCTGGAGTGGACAGGGCTACGAGCAGTACTTC CAWSGQGYEQYF
TRBJ1-1 TRBD1 TRBV9 NA TGTGCCAGCAGCCCAGACGACAGGGGTCGCGCTTTCTTT CASSPDDRGRAFF
TRBJ1-6 NA TRBV19 once TGTGCCAGTAGTATTTTGGACAAAAATTCACCCCTCCACTTT CASSILDKNSPLHF
TRBJ2-2 TRBD1 TRBV4-1 NA TGCGCCAGCAGCCAAAAGCCGGGACAGGGTGCGGGTGACACCGGGGAGCTGTTTTTT CASSQKPGQGAGDTGELFF
TRBJ1-5 NA TRBV11-3 once TGTGCCAGCAGCTTGGTTCATCCCCAGGGGCAGCCCCAGCATTTT CASSLVHPQGQPQHF
TRBJ1-2 NA TRBV7-9 NA TGTGCCAGCAGCTTAGACAGATTGGGGCCTTCTAATGGCTACACCTTC CASSLDRLGPSNGYTF